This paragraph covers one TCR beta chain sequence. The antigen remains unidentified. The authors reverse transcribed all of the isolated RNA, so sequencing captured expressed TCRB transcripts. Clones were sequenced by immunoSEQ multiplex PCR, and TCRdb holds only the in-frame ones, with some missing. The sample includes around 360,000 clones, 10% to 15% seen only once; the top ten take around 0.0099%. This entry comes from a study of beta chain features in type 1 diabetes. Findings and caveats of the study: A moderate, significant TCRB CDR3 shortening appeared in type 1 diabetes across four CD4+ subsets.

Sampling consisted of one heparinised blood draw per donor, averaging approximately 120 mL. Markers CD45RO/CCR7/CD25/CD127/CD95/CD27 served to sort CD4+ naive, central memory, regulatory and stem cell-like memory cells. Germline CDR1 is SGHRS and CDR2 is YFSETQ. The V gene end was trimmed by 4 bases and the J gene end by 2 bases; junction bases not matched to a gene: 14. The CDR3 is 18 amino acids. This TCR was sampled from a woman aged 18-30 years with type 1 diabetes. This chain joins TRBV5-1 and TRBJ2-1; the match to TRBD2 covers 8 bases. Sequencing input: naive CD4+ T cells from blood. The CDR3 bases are TGCGCCAGCAGCCCGGGGGGGGCGAGCCAGGGCGCCTACAATGAGCAGTTCTTC. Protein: CASSPGGASQGAYNEQFF.